The source of this T cell receptor beta chain is a study of blood T cell repertoires in COVID-19. Study in general: The United States, Italy and Spain provided the acute and convalescent COVID-19 samples. PBMCs, B-cell-depleted T cells, or T cells provided the cDNA or gDNA that made up the material.

Clones were sequenced by immunoSEQ multiplex PCR, and TCRdb holds only the in-frame ones, with some missing. Here the sample spans fewer than 35,000 clones, around 90% being singletons. This CDR3 comprises 17 residues. Germline assignment: CDR1 SEHNR and CDR2 FQNEAQ (reference sequence). Trimming took 4 bases from V and 4 from J, leaving 19 bases between them. This receptor was taken from a man aged 50 to 60 with active or convalescent COVID-19. Sequencing input: peripheral blood. The rearrangement uses TRBV7-9 and TRBJ2-2; D is possibly TRBD2 (5 bases). The CDR3: CASSWFTRESGTGELFF. Here the CDR3 DNA reads TGTGCCAGCAGCTGGTTTACGAGGGAGAGTGGCACCGGGGAGCTGTTTTTT.